The source of this TCR beta chain is a study of cytomegalovirus exposure and HLA in healthy donors. In the PCR, 60 Vbeta and 13 Jbeta primers were used. Libraries were prepared by immunoSEQ multiplex PCR; TCRdb keeps only in-frame clonotypes and omits some of them. Of 100,000 or so clones listed, around three quarters are singletons. In the case of this clone: The antigen is unknown.

General study results and limits: A later analysis reportedly identified an Asian-associated ancestry cluster as carrying fewer N-insertions than the 666-donor mean. Most TCRs appeared rarely, but some public TCRs recurred in many donors.

This CDR3 is built from 18 residues. CDR1 and CDR2 from the germline V gene are MDHEN and SYDVKM. Trimming removed 0 bases from V and 1 base from J; junction bases left unmatched: 7. Sequencing used PBMCs. The sequence derives from a female donor in good health and CMV-seropositive. The rearrangement uses TRBV28 and TRBJ2-1, with 9 bases matching TRBD1. CDR3 bases: TGTGCCAGCAGTTTATGGGGCGTGACAGGGGGGTCCTACAATGAGCAGTTCTTC. It codes for CASSLWGVTGGSYNEQFF.